These 10 T cell receptor beta chains were all obtained from the same sample, sequenced in a study of T cell responses to AZD1222 COVID-19 vaccine. Here immunoSEQ multiplex PCR was the method, and the copy in TCRdb shows in-frame clones only, minus some. The data show about 130,000 clones, roughly 93% seen once. The sample consisted of peripheral blood, taken on day 0 of AZD1222 vaccination. The receptors derive from an adult in good health.

The chain couples TRBV27 to TRBJ1-2; TRBD1 matches at 8 bases. The germline CDR1 and CDR2 sequences are MNHEY and SMNVEV (reference sequence). This CDR3 region has 17 residues. Unmatched junction bases numbered 17, after V lost 4 bases and J lost 7 bases. The DNA for the CDR3 is TGTGCCAGCAGTTCCCGGGGGCAGGGGGCTCTTTTAGGTGGCTACACCTTC. Translated, it gives CASSSRGQGALLGGYTF.

This clone was counted a single time. The gene calls are TRBV28 and TRBJ1-2; possible D gene TRBD1, 6 bases. With 8 bases removed from V and 4 bases from J, the gap between germline ends came to 14 bases. The germline gives CDR1 MDHEN, CDR2 SYDVKM. The CDR3 consists of 13 residues. Here the CDR3 DNA reads TGTGCCAGCGGGGGGGCTTTCTTCTATGGCTACACCTTC. It encodes CASGGAFFYGYTF.

The V call is TRBV10-2, the J call TRBJ2-7; 9 bases agree with TRBD1. This CDR3 comprises 15 residues. Germline assignment: CDR1 WSHSY and CDR2 SAAADI. Unmatched junction bases numbered 4, after V lost 3 bases and J lost 1 base. CDR3 nucleotide sequence: TGCGCCAGCAGTGACGTCGGGACAGGGTCCTACGAGCAGTACTTC. Its protein is CASSDVGTGSYEQYF.

The chain has TRBV3-1 (or the pseudogene TRBV3-2) and TRBJ1-2; 8 bases map to TRBD1. J lost 8 bases, V lost 3 bases, and 8 bases had no gene match. The CDR3 sequence is 14 residues long. Germline V gives CDR1 LGHDT, CDR2 YNNKEL (reference sequence). CDR3 nucleotides: TGTGCCAGCAGCCATCCAGGACAGGGTCGGGGCTACACCTTC. Protein sequence: CASSHPGQGRGYTF.

The chain employs TRBV9 and TRBJ2-2; tentative D call: TRBD2 (5 bases). Between the trimmed V and J ends, which lost 0 bases and 0 bases, there was a span of 9 bases. This CDR3 comprises 16 residues. Germline V gene data show CDR1 as SGDLS and CDR2 as YYNGEE. CDR3 region: CASSVELGANTGELFF. The CDR3 bases are TGTGCCAGCAGCGTAGAGCTGGGAGCGAACACCGGGGAGCTGTTTTTT. Supplemented by reference TRBV9 and TRBJ2-2, the full variable domain reads DSGVTQTPKHLITATGQRVTLRCSPRSGDLSVYWYQQSLDQGLQFLIQYYNGEERAKGNILERFSAQQFPDLHSELNLSSLELGDSALYFCASSVELGANTGELFFGEGSRLTVL.

This sequence joins TRBV5-1 and TRBJ1-1, with D possibly TRBD1 on 6 matching bases. This CDR3 is built from 12 residues. In germline, CDR1 is SGHRS, CDR2 YFSETQ. Trimming left V 6 bases short and J 8 bases short, with 14 bases between. This CDR3 is CASMAGDLEAFF. In DNA form, the CDR3 reads TGCGCCAGCATGGCAGGGGATTTGGAAGCTTTCTTT. The full variable domain, rest sourced from reference TRBV5-1 and TRBJ1-1, is KAGVTQTPRYLIKTRGQQVTLSCSPISGHRSVSWYQQTPGQGLQFLFEYFSETQRNKGNFPGRFSGRQFSNSRSEMNVSTLELGDSALYLCASMAGDLEAFFGQGTRLTVV.

This clone came up once. The chain combines TRBV5-5 with TRBJ1-2, with D tentatively TRBD1 (6 bases). Trimming left V 4 bases short and J 6 bases short, with 22 bases between. This CDR3 contains 16 residues. The germline V gene has CDR1 SGHKS and CDR2 YYEKEE (reference sequence). CDR3 nucleotide sequence: TGTGCCAGCAGCCAAGACAGGCTTTTCACCGAGGATGGCTACACCTTC. As protein: CASSQDRLFTEDGYTF.

The chain carries TRBV6-5 and TRBJ1-6; D call uncertain. This CDR3 region has 13 residues. The germline CDR1 and CDR2 sequences are MNHEY and SVGAGI. Trimming removed 6 bases at V and 6 bases at J, with 9 bases between. CDR3 in amino acids: CASRPWINSPLHF. CDR3 coding DNA: TGTGCCAGCAGGCCTTGGATTAATTCACCCCTCCACTTT.

This clone was seen just once. This chain joins TRBV7-9 and TRBJ1-4; 8 bases are shared with TRBD1. The CDR3 has 16 amino acids. V dropped 3 bases and J dropped 0; count of bases not matched to a gene: 3. The germline CDR1 and CDR2 sequences are SEHNR and FQNEAQ (reference sequence). CDR3 coding DNA: TGTGCCAGCAGCTTGGCGACAGGGGCAACTAATGAAAAACTGTTTTTT. Amino acid sequence: CASSLATGATNEKLFF.

V usage is TRBV4-2 and J usage is TRBJ2-7, with 7 bases matching TRBD1. After removal of 2 bases from V and 1 base from J, the junction contained 5 bases not matched to a gene. The germline gives CDR1 LGHNA, CDR2 YNFKEQ. This CDR3 has 15 amino acids. The CDR3 DNA sequence: TGTGCCAGCAGCCAACCGGGACAGAATTCCTACGAGCAGTACTTC. It is translated as CASSQPGQNSYEQYF.